This TCR beta chain was recovered during a study of blood T cell repertoires in COVID-19. Looking at the study overall: Whether acute or convalescent, the COVID-19 samples came from the United States, Italy and Spain. Nucleic acid was either cDNA or gDNA, and it came from T cells, B-cell-depleted T cells, or PBMCs.

In the source study's methods: Amplification with reference gene primers provided the estimates of nucleated cell counts. The assay was immunoSEQ multiplex PCR, and TCRdb's table has in-frame clones only and misses some. V and J calls and clone size come straight from that table; D and trimming were deduced from the DNA. This sample has under 300,000 clones, with 75% to 90% found just once. Trimming shortened V by 4 bases and J by 0 bases, and 14 bases separated the two germline ends. The length of the CDR3 is 15 residues. Germline V CDR1 and CDR2: SGHRS, YFSETQ. Seattle's enrolled individuals joined amid active infection and were then monitored longitudinally.

This sequence originates from a woman in her seventies with COVID-19, enrolled during active disease. Sequencing used peripheral blood. The chain employs TRBV5-1 and TRBJ2-7; no reliable D call. CDR3 region: CASSTGPLSSYEQYF. The CDR3 DNA sequence: TGCGCCAGCAGCACCGGTCCGCTAAGCTCCTACGAGCAGTACTTC.